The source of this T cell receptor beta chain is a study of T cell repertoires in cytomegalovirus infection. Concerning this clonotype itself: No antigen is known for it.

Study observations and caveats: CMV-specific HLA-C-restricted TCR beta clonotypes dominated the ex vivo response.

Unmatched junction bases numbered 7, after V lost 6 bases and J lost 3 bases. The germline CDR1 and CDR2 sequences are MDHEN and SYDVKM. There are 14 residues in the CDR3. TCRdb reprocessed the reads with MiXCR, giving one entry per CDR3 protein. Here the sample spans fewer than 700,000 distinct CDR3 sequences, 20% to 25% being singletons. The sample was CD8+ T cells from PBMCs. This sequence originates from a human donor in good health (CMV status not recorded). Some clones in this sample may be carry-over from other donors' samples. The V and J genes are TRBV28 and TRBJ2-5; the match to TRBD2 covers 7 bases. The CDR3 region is CASRFYAGEETQYF. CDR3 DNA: TGTGCCAGCAGGTTTTACGCGGGGGAAGAGACCCAGTACTTC.